These 10 T cell receptor beta chains were sequenced from one sample in a study of spatial heterogeneity in lung cancer. TCRdb processed the 5' RACE reads anew with MiXCR; each CDR3 protein has one entry. The sample consists of approximately 38,000 distinct CDR3 sequences, about 5.8% of them appearing once. Specified time point: sample taken at primary tumor resection. Sequencing of whole RNA from tumor, nontumor lung or frozen PBMC involved no sorting. The sample here was PBMCs, taken at surgery. The source is a male donor with early-stage non-small cell lung cancer.

This clonotype was detected many times. This sequence joins TRBV28 and TRBJ1-4; the D is unclear. Germline lookup yields CDR1 MDHEN and CDR2 SYDVKM. CDR3 size: 13 residues. V dropped 7 bases and J dropped 7 bases, with 13 bases sitting between them. The CDR3 coding sequence is TGTGCCAGCAAGAGCCCGGGAGGTGAAAAACTGTTTTTT. Its protein product is CASKSPGGEKLFF.

This clonotype was found many times. The V and J genes are TRBV7-2 and TRBJ2-3; D is perhaps TRBD2 (5 bases). The germline CDR1 and CDR2 sequences are SGHTA and FQGNSA. The V end lost 5 bases, the J end lost 7 bases, and 19 bases lay between the germline ends. The CDR3 sequence is 15 residues long. The CDR3 coding sequence is TGTGCCAGCAGCCTCGTCCTAGGACTTGAGCATACGCAGTATTTT. It codes for CASSLVLGLEHTQYF.

The chain joins TRBV12-3 or TRBV12-4 to TRBJ2-5; D not certain. The CDR3 is made up of 13 amino acids. V lost 3 bases to trimming and J lost 5 bases, with 10 bases between them. CDR3 in amino acids: CASSFFGPETQYF. The CDR3 coding sequence is TGTGCCAGCAGTTTTTTTGGCCCGGAGACCCAGTACTTC.

This clonotype was observed a few times. The rearrangement links TRBV5-1 to TRBJ2-7; D assignment may be TRBD1 or TRBD2 (5 bases each). CDR1 is SGHRS, CDR2 YFSETQ, per germline. The CDR3 spans 16 residues. V was trimmed by 0 bases and J by 2 bases, leaving 15 bases between them. CDR3 amino acids: CASSLAGAGPTYEQYF. The DNA for the CDR3 is TGCGCCAGCAGCTTGGCCGGGGCAGGCCCAACCTACGAGCAGTACTTC. The complete variable domain, with remaining parts taken from reference TRBV5-1 and TRBJ2-7, reads KAGVTQTPRYLIKTRGQQVTLSCSPISGHRSVSWYQQTPGQGLQFLFEYFSETQRNKGNFPGRFSGRQFSNSRSEMNVSTLELGDSALYLCASSLAGAGPTYEQYFGPGTRLTVT.

This clonotype occurred a few times. The chain joins TRBV6-1 to TRBJ2-3; TRBD1 might be the D (5 bases). Germline V gene sequence: CDR1 MNHNS, CDR2 SASEGT. Trimming stripped 0 bases from V and 5 bases from J, with 12 bases between. The CDR3 loop spans 15 amino acids. CDR3 protein: CASSEARWGRDTQYF. The CDR3, as DNA: TGTGCCAGCAGTGAAGCGCGGTGGGGCAGAGATACGCAGTATTTT.

This clonotype was observed many times. The rearrangement links TRBV2 to TRBJ1-5; 7 positions agree with TRBD1. Germline V lookup: CDR1 SNHLY, CDR2 FYNNEI. The CDR3 runs 14 residues. Trimming removed 6 bases from V and 7 bases from J; junction bases left unmatched: 9. The CDR3 region is CASRKTGPGQPQHF. The DNA for the CDR3 is TGTGCCAGCAGGAAGACAGGGCCGGGCCAGCCCCAGCATTTT.

This clonotype was observed many times. The chain combines TRBV28 with TRBJ2-6; 8 positions match TRBD1. The V segment lost 8 bases and the J segment 2 bases; nucleotides outside the gene matches: 5. This CDR3 region has 15 residues. Germline V gives CDR1 MDHEN, CDR2 SYDVKM. This CDR3 reads CASGSRGPGANVLTF. CDR3 DNA sequence: TGTGCCAGCGGGAGCAGGGGGCCTGGGGCCAACGTCCTGACTTTC. The full variable domain, in which reference TRBV28 and TRBJ2-6 provide the parts outside the CDR3, is DVKVTQSSRYLVKRTGEKVFLECVQDMDHENMFWYRQDPGLGLRLIYFSYDVKMKEKGDIPEGYSVSREKKERFSLILESASTNQTSMYLCASGSRGPGANVLTFGAGSRLTVL.

V and J are TRBV9 and TRBJ2-5; D could derive from TRBD1 or TRBD2 (5 bases each). Germline-derived CDR1 and CDR2 are SGDLS and YYNGEE. V was shortened by 0 bases and J by 2 bases, with 14 bases between the two germline ends. This CDR3 is built from 16 residues. For the CDR3, the DNA is TGTGCCAGCAGCGTAGTTCCCCGGGACGGGCAAGAGACCCAGTACTTC. Translated: CASSVVPRDGQETQYF.

This clonotype turned up a few times. The rearrangement uses TRBV5-1 and TRBJ2-3; D unresolved. V was pared by 2 bases and J by 0 bases, with 10 bases between. Germline V lookup: CDR1 SGHRS, CDR2 YFSETQ. The CDR3 runs to 15 residues. DNA for the CDR3: TGCGCCAGCAGCTTTAAAGGGTCTAGCACAGATACGCAGTATTTT. Amino acids: CASSFKGSSTDTQYF.

This clonotype was detected many times. The rearrangement uses TRBV20-1 and TRBJ1-4; D possibly corresponds to TRBD1 (5 bases). Trimming removed 5 bases from V and 6 bases from J, with 13 bases in between. The CDR3 has 13 residues. Germline CDR1 reads DFQATT; CDR2 reads SNEGSKA (reference sequence). This CDR3 reads CSAGAGWDEKLFF. The DNA for the CDR3 is TGCAGTGCTGGGGCTGGGTGGGATGAAAAACTGTTTTTT.